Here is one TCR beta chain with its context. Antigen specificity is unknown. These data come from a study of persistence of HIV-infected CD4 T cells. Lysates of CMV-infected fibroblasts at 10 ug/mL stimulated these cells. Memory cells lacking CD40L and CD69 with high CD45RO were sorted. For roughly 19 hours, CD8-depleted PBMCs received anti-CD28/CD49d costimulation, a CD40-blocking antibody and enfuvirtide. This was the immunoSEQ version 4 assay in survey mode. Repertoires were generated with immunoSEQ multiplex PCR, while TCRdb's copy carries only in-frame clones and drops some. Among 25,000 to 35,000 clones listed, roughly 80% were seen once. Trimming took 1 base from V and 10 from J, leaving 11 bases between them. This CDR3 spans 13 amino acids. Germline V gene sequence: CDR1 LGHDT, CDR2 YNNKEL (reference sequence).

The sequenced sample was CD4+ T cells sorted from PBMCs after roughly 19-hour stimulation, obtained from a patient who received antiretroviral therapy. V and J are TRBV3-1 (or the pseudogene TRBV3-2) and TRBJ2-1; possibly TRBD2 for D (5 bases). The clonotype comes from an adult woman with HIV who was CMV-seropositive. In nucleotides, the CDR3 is TGTGCCAGCAGCCAAGCAGGAGGATGGGAGCAGTTCTTC. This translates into CASSQAGGWEQFF.